This T cell receptor (beta chain) was found in a study of response to subunit inactivated influenza vaccine. Study observations and caveats: The authors proposed limited new T cell recruitment per seasonal influenza vaccination.

A few counts support this clonotype. Its antigen remains unidentified. TCRdb itself ran the RT-PCR reads through MiXCR, one entry per CDR3 protein. This table has 300,000 to 350,000 distinct CDR3 sequences, 21% appearing once. The CDR3 contains 13 residues. Germline assignment: CDR1 SGHTA and CDR2 FQGNSA. The V end lost 4 bases, the J end lost 4 bases, and 8 bases lay between the germline ends. This material consisted of PBMCs from blood, taken about 20 months after vaccination. The TCR was taken from a man aged 50-75 years who received an inactivated influenza vaccine. This sequence joins TRBV7-2 and TRBJ1-3; D ambiguous. The DNA for the CDR3 is TGTGCCAGCAGCTCCGGGTTCGGAAACACCATATATTTT. Encoded protein: CASSSGFGNTIYF.